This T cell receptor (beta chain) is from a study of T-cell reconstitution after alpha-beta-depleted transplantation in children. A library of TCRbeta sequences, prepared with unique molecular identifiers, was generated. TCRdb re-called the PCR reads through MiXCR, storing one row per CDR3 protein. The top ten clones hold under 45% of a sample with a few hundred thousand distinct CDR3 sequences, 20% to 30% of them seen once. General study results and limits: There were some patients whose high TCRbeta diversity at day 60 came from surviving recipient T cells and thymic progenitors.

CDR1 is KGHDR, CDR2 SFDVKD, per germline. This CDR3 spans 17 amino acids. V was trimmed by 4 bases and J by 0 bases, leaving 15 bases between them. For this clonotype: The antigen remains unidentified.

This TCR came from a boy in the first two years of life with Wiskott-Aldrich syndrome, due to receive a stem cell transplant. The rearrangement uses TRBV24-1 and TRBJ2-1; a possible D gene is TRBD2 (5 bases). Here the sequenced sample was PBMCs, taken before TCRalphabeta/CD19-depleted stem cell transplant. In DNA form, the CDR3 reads TGTGCCACCAGTGACTCGAACGCGGGTAGCTCCTACAATGAGCAGTTCTTC. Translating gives CATSDSNAGSSYNEQFF.